This TCR beta chain was documented in a study of beta chain features in type 1 diabetes. Isolated RNA was reverse transcribed in full, so expressed TCRB transcripts were sequenced. Sequencing of naive, central memory and regulatory T cell samples gave an average of roughly 3.6 million reads. Clones were sequenced by immunoSEQ multiplex PCR, and TCRdb holds only the in-frame ones, with some missing. The table has some 330,000 clones, 8% to 13% seen once; the top ten hold more than 0.015%. V was clipped by 6 bases and J by 3 bases, with 6 bases between them. Germline V gene sequence: CDR1 MDHEN, CDR2 SYDVKM. The CDR3 covers 11 residues. About this clone itself: Other DNA sequences of this sample code for an identical CDR3.

V gene TRBV28 combines with J gene TRBJ2-7; unclear D gene. This clonotype originated in a young woman in good health. Sequenced input: naive CD4+ T cells from blood. In nucleotides, the CDR3 is TGTGCCAGCAGGGCTAGCTACGAGCAGTACTTC. Translated, it gives CASRASYEQYF.